What follows are 7 T cell receptor beta chains derived from one specimen sequenced in a study of regulatory T cells in long-lasting Graves disease. The authors built TCR beta libraries using iRepertoire HTBI primers and Arm-PCR of CDR3 regions. Each CDR3 protein gets one entry after TCRdb re-called the multiplex PCR reads with MiXCR. This table has more than 300,000 distinct CDR3 sequences, roughly a sixth appearing once. Time point denoted: newly diagnosed GD, antithyroid drugs for less than 3 months. RNA from PBMCs was the source of the TCR library. This specimen consisted of peripheral blood mononuclear cells (PBMCs), obtained at new diagnosis, from a patient treated with antithyroid drugs. The receptors here all came from a female donor with Graves disease.

J is TRBJ1-1 and V is TRBV29-1; D is unresolved. Germline values: CDR1 SQVTM, CDR2 ANQGSEA. Trimming took 5 bases from V and 2 from J, leaving 12 bases between them. The CDR3 contains 13 residues. This CDR3 reads CSVKSLGNTEAFF. In DNA form, the CDR3 reads TGCAGCGTTAAGTCCCTGGGAAACACTGAAGCTTTCTTT.

This clonotype appeared a few times. The V call is TRBV18, the J call TRBJ2-7; D uncertain. V was trimmed by 3 bases and J by 5 bases, leaving 17 bases between them. The CDR3 runs 15 residues. Germline V lookup: CDR1 KGHSH, CDR2 LQKENI. This chain's CDR3 is CASSPLPSSEHEQYF. CDR3 coding DNA: TGTGCCAGCTCACCGCTCCCCTCCTCGGAGCACGAGCAGTACTTC.

This clonotype has only a few counts. The chain links TRBV6-9 to TRBJ1-4, with 9 bases lining up with TRBD1. The CDR3 totals 15 residues. With 4 bases clipped from V and 7 bases from J, the junction kept 7 bases outside the gene matches. Germline CDR1 is MNHGY and CDR2 is SVAAGI. CDR3 coding DNA: TGTGCCAGCAGTTCTTGGACAGGGGAGGCTGAAAAACTGTTTTTT. Residues: CASSSWTGEAEKLFF.

This clonotype has ten or more counts. This rearrangement joins TRBV20-1 to TRBJ1-5, with 7 bases fitting TRBD1. The CDR3 has 14 amino acids. The trim removed 5 bases at V and 4 bases at J, leaving 8 bases unmatched. Germline CDR1 DFQATT, CDR2 SNEGSKA (reference sequence). In DNA, the CDR3 is TGCAGTGCTCAACTCGGGACAGTGAATCAGCCCCAGCATTTT. This gives the protein CSAQLGTVNQPQHF.

This clonotype was found a few times. The gene calls are TRBV6-1 and TRBJ2-7, with TRBD2 matching over 11 bases. V trimming: 6 bases; J trimming: 7 bases; junction bases outside the gene matches: 11. The germline V gene encodes CDR1 MNHNS and CDR2 SASEGT. The CDR3 consists of 15 residues. DNA for the CDR3: TGTGCCAGCAGGCGAAGACTAGCGGGATTGGGTGAGCAGTACTTC. Encoded protein: CASRRRLAGLGEQYF.

At least ten counts were recorded for this clonotype. The chain uses TRBV27 and TRBJ1-1; a possible D gene is TRBD1 (5 bases). This CDR3 comprises 15 residues. Deletions cut 2 bases from V and 2 bases from J, with 12 bases between. CDR1 and CDR2 (germline): MNHEY, SMNVEV (reference sequence). CDR3 loop: CASSLKTVSNTEAFF. The CDR3 nucleotides are TGTGCCAGCAGTTTAAAGACAGTTTCTAACACTGAAGCTTTCTTT.

There are many counts of this clonotype. The rearrangement links TRBV7-2 to TRBJ1-3; D is possibly TRBD1 (6 bases). V dropped 5 bases and J dropped 5 bases, with 13 bases sitting between them. Germline V lookup: CDR1 SGHTA, CDR2 FQGNSA. CDR3 length: 14 residues. CDR3 protein: CASSPQGWRNTIYF. The CDR3 DNA reads TGTGCCAGCAGCCCACAGGGATGGAGAAACACCATATATTTT.